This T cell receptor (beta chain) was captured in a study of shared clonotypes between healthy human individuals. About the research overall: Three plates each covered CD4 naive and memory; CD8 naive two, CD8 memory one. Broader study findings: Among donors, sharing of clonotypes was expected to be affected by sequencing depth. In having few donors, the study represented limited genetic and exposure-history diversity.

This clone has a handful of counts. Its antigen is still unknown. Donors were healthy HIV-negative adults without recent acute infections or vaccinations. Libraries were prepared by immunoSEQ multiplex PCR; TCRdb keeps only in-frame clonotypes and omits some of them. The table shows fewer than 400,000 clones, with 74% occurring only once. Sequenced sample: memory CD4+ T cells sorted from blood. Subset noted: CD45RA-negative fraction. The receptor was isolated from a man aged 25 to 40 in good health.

The CDR3 loop reads CASRVEETYEQYF. Written as DNA, the CDR3 is TGTGCCAGCAGAGTAGAGGAAACCTACGAGCAGTACTTC. The chain combines TRBV28 with TRBJ2-7; no clear D. With 6 bases removed from V and 2 bases from J, the gap between germline ends came to 11 bases. Germline values: CDR1 MDHEN, CDR2 SYDVKM. This CDR3 is built from 13 residues.